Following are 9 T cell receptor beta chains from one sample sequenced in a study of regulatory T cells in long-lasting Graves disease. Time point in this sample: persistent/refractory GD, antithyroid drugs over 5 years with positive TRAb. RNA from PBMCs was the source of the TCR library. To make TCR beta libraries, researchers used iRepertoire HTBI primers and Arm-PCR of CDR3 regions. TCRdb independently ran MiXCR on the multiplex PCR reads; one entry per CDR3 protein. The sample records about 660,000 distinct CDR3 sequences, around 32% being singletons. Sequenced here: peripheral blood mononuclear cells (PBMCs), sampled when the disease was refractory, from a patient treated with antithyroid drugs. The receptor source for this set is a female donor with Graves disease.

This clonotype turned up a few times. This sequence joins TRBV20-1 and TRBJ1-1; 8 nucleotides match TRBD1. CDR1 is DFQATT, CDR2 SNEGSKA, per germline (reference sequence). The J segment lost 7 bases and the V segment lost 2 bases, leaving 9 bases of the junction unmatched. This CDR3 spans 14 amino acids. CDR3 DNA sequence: TGCAGTGCTAGACCTTTGACAGGGGATAGTGAAGCTTTCTTT. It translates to CSARPLTGDSEAFF.

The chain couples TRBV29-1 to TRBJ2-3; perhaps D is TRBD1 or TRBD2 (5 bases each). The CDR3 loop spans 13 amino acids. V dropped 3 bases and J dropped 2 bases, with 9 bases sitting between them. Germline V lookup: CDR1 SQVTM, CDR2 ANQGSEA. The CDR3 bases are TGCAGCGTTGACCGGGACCCCACAGATACGCAGTATTTT. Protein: CSVDRDPTDTQYF.

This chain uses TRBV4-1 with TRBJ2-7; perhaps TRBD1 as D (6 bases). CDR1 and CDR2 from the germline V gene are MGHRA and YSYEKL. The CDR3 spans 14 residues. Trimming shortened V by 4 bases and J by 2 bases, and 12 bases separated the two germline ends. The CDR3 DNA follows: TGCGCCAGCAGCCTCCGGGACATTACCTACGAGCAGTACTTC. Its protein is CASSLRDITYEQYF.

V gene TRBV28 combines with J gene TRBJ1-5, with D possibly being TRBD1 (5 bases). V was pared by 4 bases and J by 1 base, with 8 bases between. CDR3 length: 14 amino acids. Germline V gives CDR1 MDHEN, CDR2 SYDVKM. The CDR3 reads CASSSWGSNQPQHF. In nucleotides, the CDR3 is TGTGCCAGCAGTTCGTGGGGCAGCAATCAGCCCCAGCATTTT.

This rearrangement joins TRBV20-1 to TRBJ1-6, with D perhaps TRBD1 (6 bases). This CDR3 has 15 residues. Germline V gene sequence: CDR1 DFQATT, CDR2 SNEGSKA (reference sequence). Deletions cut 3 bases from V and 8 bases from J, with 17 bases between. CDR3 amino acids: CSASLSQGNDSPLHF. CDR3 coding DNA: TGCAGTGCTAGCCTATCCCAGGGGAATGATTCACCCCTCCACTTT.

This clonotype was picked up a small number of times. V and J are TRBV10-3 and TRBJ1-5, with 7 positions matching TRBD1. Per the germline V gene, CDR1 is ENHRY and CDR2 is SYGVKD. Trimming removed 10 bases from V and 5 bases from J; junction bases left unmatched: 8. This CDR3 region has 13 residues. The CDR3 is CATGTGDDQPQHF. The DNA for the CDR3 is TGTGCCACCGGTACAGGGGACGATCAGCCCCAGCATTTT.

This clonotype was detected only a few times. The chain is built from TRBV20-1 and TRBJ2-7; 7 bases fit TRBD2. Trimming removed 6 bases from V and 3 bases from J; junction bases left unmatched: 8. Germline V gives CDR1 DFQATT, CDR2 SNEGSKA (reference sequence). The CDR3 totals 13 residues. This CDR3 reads CSASGTSHYEQYF. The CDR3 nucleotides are TGCAGTGCGAGCGGGACTTCCCACTACGAGCAGTACTTC.

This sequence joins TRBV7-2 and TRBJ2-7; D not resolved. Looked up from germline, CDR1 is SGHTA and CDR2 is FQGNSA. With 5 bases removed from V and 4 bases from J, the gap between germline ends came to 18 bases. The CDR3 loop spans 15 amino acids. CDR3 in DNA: TGTGCCAGCAGCCCGAATAGGTCAGGTCATTACGAGCAGTACTTC. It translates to CASSPNRSGHYEQYF. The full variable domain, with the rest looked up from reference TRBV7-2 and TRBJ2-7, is GAGVSQSPSNKVTEKGKDVELRCDPISGHTALYWYRQSLGQGLEFLIYFQGNSAPDKSGLPSDRFSAERTGGSVSTLTIQRTQQEDSAVYLCASSPNRSGHYEQYFGPGTRLTVT.

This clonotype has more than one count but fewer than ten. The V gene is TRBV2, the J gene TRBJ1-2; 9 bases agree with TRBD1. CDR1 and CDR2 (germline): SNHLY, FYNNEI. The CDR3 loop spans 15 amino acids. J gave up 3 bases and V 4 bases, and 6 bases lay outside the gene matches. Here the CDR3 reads CASSARTGADYGYTF. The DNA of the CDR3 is TGTGCCAGCAGTGCCCGGACAGGGGCGGACTATGGCTACACCTTC. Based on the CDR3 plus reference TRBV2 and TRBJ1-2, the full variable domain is EPEVTQTPSHQVTQMGQEVILRCVPISNHLYFYWYRQILGQKVEFLVSFYNNEISEKSEIFDDQFSVERPDGSNFTLKIRSTKLEDSAMYFCASSARTGADYGYTFGSGTRLTVV.